A selection of T cell receptor beta chains follows, all from one sample in a study of shared clonotypes between healthy human individuals. Sequenced by immunoSEQ multiplex PCR; TCRdb stores in-frame clones only, minus some. The sample consists of hundreds of thousands of clones, 90% to 96% of them appearing once. The source material was naive CD4+ T cells sorted from blood. The receptors derive from a woman in her twenties or thirties in good health. CDR3s leave out the opening cysteine and the closing phenylalanine or tryptophan. Each record gives: D gene, V gene, CDR3 protein. D genes are given only for firm matches.

-,TRBV28,ASSQIVRGYT
TRBD1,TRBV19,ASSIRDRAYEQY
TRBD1,TRBV28,ASSKGFEGQILAKNIQY
-,TRBV28,ASIQTWGGSGELF
TRBD1,TRBV6-5,ASSYSTGGLTKTQY
TRBD2,TRBV18,ASSPRREGDTDTQY
TRBD1,TRBV6-1,ASSGQGVGTEAF
-,TRBV28,ASSLFALSSYNEQF
-,TRBV21-1,ANKTSGKETQY
-,TRBV11-2,ASSGLQTTLMNTEAF
-,TRBV6-5,ASSSSTNEKLF
-,TRBV21-1,ASSMPENRDREWRTQY
-,TRBV4-1,ASSQAGLYYGYT
TRBD1,TRBV28,ASSLQGVLTEAF